This record concerns one TCR beta chain sequence. The data are from a study of blood T cell repertoires in COVID-19. Whole-study context: Italy, Spain and the United States were the sources of the convalescent and acute COVID-19 samples. The cDNA or gDNA used as material had been derived from T cells, B-cell-depleted T cells, or PBMCs.

The CDR3 spans 16 residues. Germline trimming cut 0 bases from V and 2 bases from J; bases unmatched to any gene: 5. Per germline, CDR1 LGHNA and CDR2 YSLEER. Sequencing used immunoSEQ multiplex PCR; TCRdb keeps in-frame clones, though not all of them. This sample yields more than 35,000 clones, of which over 75% are seen a single time; approximately 32% belongs to the top ten. This TCR came from a man in his 70s with active COVID-19. The chain carries TRBV4-3 and TRBJ2-5; TRBD2 matches at 8 bases. The sequenced material came from peripheral blood. In nucleotides, the CDR3 is TGCGCCAGCAGCCAAGATTTGGCTAGCGGGCAAGAGACCCAGTACTTC. This sequence encodes CASSQDLASGQETQYF.